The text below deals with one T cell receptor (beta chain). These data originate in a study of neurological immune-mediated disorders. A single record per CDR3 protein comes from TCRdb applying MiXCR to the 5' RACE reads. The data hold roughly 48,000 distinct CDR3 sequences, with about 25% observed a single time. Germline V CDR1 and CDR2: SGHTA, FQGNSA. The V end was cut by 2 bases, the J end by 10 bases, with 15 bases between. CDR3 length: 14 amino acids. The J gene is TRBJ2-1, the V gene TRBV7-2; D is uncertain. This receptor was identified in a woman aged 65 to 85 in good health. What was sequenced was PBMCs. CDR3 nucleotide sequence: TGTGCCAGCAGCTTACGGCGATCGGGTGGGGAGCAGTTCTTC. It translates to CASSLRRSGGEQFF.